The 28 T cell receptor beta chains in this list originate from one sample, sequenced in a study of Graves' ophthalmopathy and Graves' hyperthyroidism. Researchers took RNA transcripts and amplified TCR beta CDR3 regions from them. After a first-round RT-PCR with HTBI primers, a second-round multiplex PCR was run. MiXCR, run by TCRdb on the multiplex PCR reads, gives a single entry per CDR3 protein. Of 680,000 or so distinct CDR3 sequences in the sample, roughly 20% were seen once. Input material: peripheral blood. The receptors derive from a young woman with stable Graves' hyperthyroidism. Some clones in this sample may be carry-over from other donors' samples.

The chain employs TRBV20-1 and TRBJ1-1; no clear D gene. CDR1 DFQATT and CDR2 SNEGSKA come from the germline V gene (reference sequence). The V and J ends lost 6 bases and 0 bases respectively, with 11 bases between them. This CDR3 is built from 13 residues. The CDR3 DNA sequence: TGCAGTGCCCCGCCGAGCATGAACACTGAAGCTTTCTTT. Protein sequence: CSAPPSMNTEAFF.

The chain combines TRBV7-2 with TRBJ2-7, with no clear D. This CDR3 comprises 14 residues. Looked up from germline, CDR1 is SGHTA and CDR2 is FQGNSA. Deletions cut 1 base from V and 2 bases from J, with 9 bases between. The CDR3 bases are TGTGCCAGCAGCTTAGTGGCGGCGGCCTACGAGCAGTACTTC. Encoded protein: CASSLVAAAYEQYF. Full variable domain (remainder filled in from reference TRBV7-2 and TRBJ2-7): GAGVSQSPSNKVTEKGKDVELRCDPISGHTALYWYRQSLGQGLEFLIYFQGNSAPDKSGLPSDRFSAERTGGSVSTLTIQRTQQEDSAVYLCASSLVAAAYEQYFGPGTRLTVT.

This chain links TRBV6-5 with TRBJ1-2, with TRBD1 identical over 9 bases. The J segment lost 8 bases and the V segment lost 0 bases, leaving 7 bases of the junction unmatched. Germline loops: CDR1 MNHEY, CDR2 SVGAGI. The CDR3 loop spans 15 amino acids. The DNA for the CDR3 is TGTGCCAGCAGTTACTCGACACAGGGGGCTAGGGGCTACACCTTC. Translating gives CASSYSTQGARGYTF.

This clonotype was picked up a small number of times. This chain links TRBV27 with TRBJ1-1; a weak D match, TRBD1 (5 bases). The CDR3 is made up of 15 amino acids. Trimming removed 2 bases at V and 7 bases at J, with 17 bases between. Germline CDR1 MNHEY, CDR2 SMNVEV (reference sequence). Written as DNA, the CDR3 is TGTGCCAGCAGTTTAGGTAGGGGAAGCTCGAGTGAAGCTTTCTTT. It encodes CASSLGRGSSSEAFF.

The genes are TRBV20-1 and TRBJ2-5, with 7 bases matching TRBD1. J lost 4 bases, V lost 1 base, and 3 bases had no gene match. This CDR3 spans 13 amino acids. Looked up from germline, CDR1 is DFQATT and CDR2 is SNEGSKA (reference sequence). In nucleotides, the CDR3 is TGCAGTGCTAGAGGAAGGGACAGAGAGACCCAGTACTTC. This codes for CSARGRDRETQYF.

The gene calls are TRBV6-1 and TRBJ1-6; D unclear. CDR3 size: 14 residues. CDR1 is MNHNS and CDR2 is SASEGT in the germline V gene. Trimming removed 7 bases from V and 3 bases from J, with 10 bases in between. The CDR3 nucleotides read TGTGCCAGCATCCCAGGACGCTATAATTCACCCCTCCACTTT. Translated: CASIPGRYNSPLHF.

DNA of the CDR3: TGTGCCATCGCAGGAGCGGGAGGCTTAGAGACCCAGTACTTC. Translation: CAIAGAGGLETQYF. The chain employs TRBV10-3 and TRBJ2-5; TRBD2 agrees at 9 bases. Germline V gene lookup returns CDR1 ENHRY and CDR2 SYGVKD. CDR3 size: 14 residues. Unmatched junction bases numbered 8, after V lost 8 bases and J lost 4 bases.

The chain has TRBV20-1 and TRBJ2-5, with 9 bases lining up with TRBD2. Germline assignment: CDR1 DFQATT and CDR2 SNEGSKA (reference sequence). V lost 0 bases, J lost 5 bases, and 13 bases stayed unmatched. The CDR3 is made up of 17 amino acids. CDR3 DNA sequence: TGCAGTGCTAGAGATTTGGTTCCTAGCGGGGTCGGGGAGACCCAGTACTTC. Amino acids: CSARDLVPSGVGETQYF.

This clonotype was recorded at least ten times. The rearrangement joins TRBV27 to TRBJ2-5; unclear D gene. The CDR3 sequence is 15 residues long. The germline gives CDR1 MNHEY, CDR2 SMNVEV (reference sequence). Trimming pared 9 bases from V and 1 base from J, leaving 18 bases between. The CDR3 DNA sequence: TGTGCCAGTAGCCGATGGACGGACCTCCAAGAGACCCAGTACTTC. Amino acid sequence: CASSRWTDLQETQYF.

This clonotype was detected many times. V usage is TRBV20-1 and J usage is TRBJ2-5, with a possible D match to TRBD2 (6 bases). Germline CDR1 reads DFQATT; CDR2 reads SNEGSKA (reference sequence). The CDR3 covers 14 residues. V dropped 0 bases and J dropped 4 bases, with 12 bases sitting between them. This CDR3 is CSARDPEAGETQYF. The CDR3 nucleotides read TGCAGTGCTAGAGATCCAGAAGCGGGAGAGACCCAGTACTTC.

Many counts were recorded for this clonotype. The rearrangement joins TRBV6-1 to TRBJ2-5; D is uncertain. CDR3 length: 11 residues. The germline gives CDR1 MNHNS, CDR2 SASEGT. Trimming stripped 7 bases from V and 5 bases from J, with 8 bases between. DNA of the CDR3: TGTGCCAGCACCCTTCTTGAGACCCAGTACTTC. Translated: CASTLLETQYF.

The genes are TRBV10-3 and TRBJ1-5; D unclear. The V and J ends lost 4 bases and 3 bases respectively, with 7 bases between them. CDR1 ENHRY and CDR2 SYGVKD come from the germline V gene. The CDR3 sequence is 13 residues long. The CDR3 coding sequence is TGTGCCATCAGTGGCACCCTCAATCAGCCCCAGCATTTT. Translated, it gives CAISGTLNQPQHF.

The V call is TRBV6-1, the J call TRBJ2-2, with TRBD2 matching over 7 bases. Germline lookup yields CDR1 MNHNS and CDR2 SASEGT. The V segment lost 5 bases and the J segment 0 bases; nucleotides outside the gene matches: 3. The CDR3 contains 15 residues. The CDR3 bases are TGTGCCAGCAGTCCGACTAGCCCGAACACCGGGGAGCTGTTTTTT. Amino acid sequence: CASSPTSPNTGELFF.

This clonotype was counted a few times. The CDR3 DNA reads TGTGCCAGCAGTTCCTTAATACTGGATAATTCACCCCTCCACTTT. This codes for CASSSLILDNSPLHF. This chain uses TRBV28 with TRBJ1-6; D not resolved. Germline assignment: CDR1 MDHEN and CDR2 SYDVKM. This CDR3 region has 15 residues. The V end lost 4 bases, the J end lost 5 bases, and 12 bases lay between the germline ends. Full variable domain (missing parts from reference TRBV28 and TRBJ1-6): DVKVTQSSRYLVKRTGEKVFLECVQDMDHENMFWYRQDPGLGLRLIYFSYDVKMKEKGDIPEGYSVSREKKERFSLILESASTNQTSMYLCASSSLILDNSPLHFGNGTRLTVT.

This clonotype was found many times. The V call is TRBV6-1, the J call TRBJ2-7; 9 bases are shared with TRBD1. The CDR3 contains 15 residues. Germline lookup yields CDR1 MNHNS and CDR2 SASEGT. The V and J ends lost 4 bases and 7 bases, in that order; junction bases with no gene match: 11. The CDR3 nucleotides are TGTGCCAGCAGTGCTGGGGACAGGGCGCGTGCGGAGCAGTACTTC. Its protein is CASSAGDRARAEQYF.

This clonotype has ten or more counts. The genes are TRBV12-3 or TRBV12-4 and TRBJ2-7, with D possibly called TRBD1 or TRBD2 (5 bases each). The CDR3 totals 14 residues. V dropped 7 bases and J dropped 4 bases, with 17 bases sitting between them. CDR3 sequence reads: CASNFQGAGYEQYF. DNA for the CDR3: TGTGCCAGCAACTTTCAGGGAGCCGGGTACGAGCAGTACTTC.

CDR3 coding DNA: TGTGCCAGCAGAAAACTAGCGGGGGGGTTGTACCCCGTGACCCAGTACTTC. Protein sequence: CASRKLAGGLYPVTQYF. The rearrangement uses TRBV6-1 and TRBJ2-5, with 13 bases lining up with TRBD2. V shed 6 bases, J shed 7 bases, and the junction held 14 bases outside the gene matches. The germline V gene has CDR1 MNHNS and CDR2 SASEGT. The CDR3 runs 17 residues.

This clonotype has at least ten counts. The rearrangement links TRBV20-1 to TRBJ1-1, with 7 bases lining up with TRBD1. Looked up from germline, CDR1 is DFQATT and CDR2 is SNEGSKA (reference sequence). This CDR3 has 14 residues. The trim removed 5 bases at V and 1 base at J, leaving 7 bases unmatched. The CDR3 region is CSAPLRDRNTEAFF. CDR3 coding DNA: TGCAGTGCTCCCCTCCGGGACAGGAACACTGAAGCTTTCTTT.

This clonotype was detected a few times. The chain recombines TRBV30 with TRBJ2-7, with D perhaps matching TRBD2 (5 bases). This CDR3 has 11 residues. V gave up 2 bases and J gave up 5 bases, with 7 bases separating them. In germline, CDR1 is GTSNPN, CDR2 SVGIG (reference sequence). For the CDR3, the DNA is TGTGCCTGGAGTAAGAGGGACGAGCAGTACTTC. This translates into CAWSKRDEQYF.

The rearrangement links TRBV7-2 to TRBJ1-2, with 8 bases matching TRBD1. The ends lost 5 bases at V and 8 bases at J; junction bases unmatched: 4. The length of the CDR3 is 12 residues. Per the germline V gene, CDR1 is SGHTA and CDR2 is FQGNSA. Here the CDR3 DNA reads TGTGCCAGCAGCCGACAGGGGAAGGGCTACACCTTC. Encoded protein: CASSRQGKGYTF. The full variable domain, in which reference TRBV7-2 and TRBJ1-2 provide the parts outside the CDR3, is GAGVSQSPSNKVTEKGKDVELRCDPISGHTALYWYRQSLGQGLEFLIYFQGNSAPDKSGLPSDRFSAERTGGSVSTLTIQRTQQEDSAVYLCASSRQGKGYTFGSGTRLTVV.

The gene calls are TRBV28 and TRBJ1-1; D is unclear. The germline V and J ends were trimmed by 7 bases and 8 bases, with 17 bases remaining between them. This CDR3 spans 13 amino acids. From germline, CDR1 is MDHEN and CDR2 SYDVKM. The CDR3 DNA reads TGTGCCAGCACCTCACGACAAGGGATGGAAGCTTTCTTT. Protein sequence: CASTSRQGMEAFF.

The chain is built from TRBV19 and TRBJ2-4; D may be TRBD1 (6 bases). Germline V gives CDR1 LNHDA, CDR2 SQIVND (reference sequence). The V gene lost 7 bases and the J gene lost 1 base, with 14 bases spanning the gap. The CDR3 is 15 residues long. CDR3 residues: CASNDRLAAKNIQYF. Here the CDR3 DNA reads TGTGCCAGTAACGACAGGCTGGCCGCCAAAAACATTCAGTACTTC.

At least ten counts were recorded for this clonotype. This sequence joins TRBV4-1 and TRBJ2-5; D is undetermined. This CDR3 region has 15 residues. The V end was cut by 3 bases, the J end by 2 bases, with 13 bases between. The germline V gene has CDR1 MGHRA and CDR2 YSYEKL. In DNA form, the CDR3 reads TGCGCCAGCAGCCAGGCCGGCCATCAGCAAGAGACCCAGTACTTC. It translates to CASSQAGHQQETQYF.

This chain links TRBV27 with TRBJ1-5, with a tentative D call TRBD1 (6 bases). The CDR3 loop spans 13 amino acids. The germline V gene encodes CDR1 MNHEY and CDR2 SMNVEV (reference sequence). V was shortened by 8 bases and J by 6 bases, with 14 bases between the two germline ends. The CDR3 DNA follows: TGTGCCAGCGTTGGGGGCTTGGGTCAGCCCCAGCATTTT. Its translation: CASVGGLGQPQHF.

This clonotype was detected ten times or more. The V call is TRBV7-3, the J call TRBJ2-3, with 7 nucleotides matching TRBD2. The germline gives CDR1 SGHTA, CDR2 FQGTGA. With V trimmed by 2 bases and J by 4 bases, 3 bases remained unmatched. The CDR3 is 14 amino acids. The CDR3 DNA sequence: TGTGCCAGCAGCTTAGCCGGACTAGCAGATACGCAGTATTTT. This codes for CASSLAGLADTQYF.

This clonotype has only one observation. The chain employs TRBV6-1 and TRBJ1-2, with D unresolved. Germline loops: CDR1 MNHNS, CDR2 SASEGT. The germline V and J ends were trimmed by 6 bases and 4 bases, with 15 bases remaining between them. The CDR3 is 14 residues long. The CDR3 region is CASSKGLQGYGYTF. The CDR3 coding sequence is TGTGCCAGCAGCAAAGGTTTGCAAGGCTATGGCTACACCTTC.

Remarks on this clonotype: A much larger clone lies one base from this, so it may be a read error. Here the CDR3 omits its conserved ending phenylalanine or tryptophan, so a read error is the likely source. V and J are TRBV7-2 and TRBJ1-1, with 7 bases aligning to TRBD1. Trimming took 8 bases from V and 2 from J; bases not matched to a gene: 8. Germline V gene data show CDR1 as SGHTA and CDR2 as FQGNSA. CDR3 length: 14 residues. CDR3 in DNA: TGTGCCAGCGCGAGGGACAGAAGAAACACTGAAGCTTTCTTG. Amino acids: CASARDRRNTEAFL.

In this sample, this clonotype turned up many times. V is TRBV20-1 and J is TRBJ1-2; 7 bases agree with TRBD1. After removal of 6 bases from V and 2 bases from J, the junction contained 6 bases not matched to a gene. The CDR3 consists of 13 residues. CDR1 is DFQATT and CDR2 is SNEGSKA in the germline V gene (reference sequence). CDR3: CSAPQTGNYGYTF. CDR3 nucleotides: TGCAGTGCCCCCCAGACAGGGAACTATGGCTACACCTTC.